These 32 T cell receptor beta chains were sequenced from one sample in a study of blood T cell repertoires in COVID-19. Only in-frame clones appear in the TCRdb table, and some are missing; sequencing was by immunoSEQ multiplex PCR. The data hold 250,000 to 300,000 clones, with around 89% observed a single time. The sample was peripheral blood. All receptors derive from a woman aged 40 to 50 who had recovered from COVID-19.

The genes are TRBV19 and TRBJ2-6, with 8 nucleotides matching TRBD1. Germline values: CDR1 LNHDA, CDR2 SQIVND (reference sequence). CDR3 length: 15 residues. With 5 bases clipped from V and 2 bases from J, the junction kept 2 bases outside the gene matches. Written as DNA, the CDR3 is TGTGCCAGTAGTCAACAGGGGGCTGGGGCCAACGTCCTGACTTTC. It codes for CASSQQGAGANVLTF. Looking up the rest from reference TRBV19 and TRBJ2-6 gives the full variable domain: DGGITQSPKYLFRKEGQNVTLSCEQNLNHDAMYWYRQDPGQGLRLIYYSQIVNDFQKGDIAEGYSVSREKKESFPLTVTSAQKNPTAFYLCASSQQGAGANVLTFGAGSRLTVL.

The CDR3 protein is CASSSGKEKLFF. DNA of the CDR3: TGTGCCAGCAGCTCCGGGAAGGAAAAACTGTTTTTT. J is TRBJ1-4 and V is TRBV7-9; D not certain. The germline CDR1 and CDR2 sequences are SEHNR and FQNEAQ (reference sequence). V was clipped by 4 bases and J by 8 bases, with 8 bases between them. The CDR3 has 12 residues.

The genes are TRBV7-9 and TRBJ1-1, with TRBD1 matching 11 bases. This CDR3 has 15 residues. Per germline, CDR1 SEHNR and CDR2 FQNEAQ (reference sequence). Trimming at V came to 5 bases and at J to 11 bases, leaving 13 bases not matched to a gene. The CDR3 DNA reads TGTGCCAGCAGCCCAGAGGGGGACAGGGGGAATGGGGCTTTCTTT. It translates to CASSPEGDRGNGAFF.

This clone has just one count. The rearrangement joins TRBV10-3 to TRBJ1-5, with TRBD1 as a possible D gene (5 bases). The V end lost 4 bases, the J end lost 5 bases, and 9 bases lay between the germline ends. The CDR3 is 13 amino acids. From germline, CDR1 is ENHRY and CDR2 SYGVKD. CDR3 DNA: TGTGCCATCAGTGTTGCCAGGGATCAGCCCCAGCATTTT. Protein sequence: CAISVARDQPQHF.

V and J are TRBV2 and TRBJ2-7; 8 bases map to TRBD2. V shed 6 bases and J 9 bases; nucleotides not matched to a gene: 7. The CDR3 runs to 12 residues. CDR1 is SNHLY and CDR2 is FYNNEI in the germline V gene. This CDR3 is CASSPGGARQYV. CDR3 DNA: TGTGCCAGCAGCCCCGGGGGGGCCCGGCAGTACGTC.

This chain connects TRBV7-6 to TRBJ2-7; 8 bases line up with TRBD1. Germline V gives CDR1 SGHVS, CDR2 FNYEAQ. The junction had 9 bases not matched to a gene; V was cut back by 5 bases and J by 0 bases. CDR3 size: 16 residues. Here the CDR3 reads CASSLGEQGGSYEQYF. As DNA, the CDR3 is TGTGCCAGCAGCCTCGGAGAACAGGGGGGCTCCTACGAGCAGTACTTC.

The V gene is TRBV24-1, the J gene TRBJ2-2; 7 bases are shared with TRBD2. The CDR3 consists of 15 residues. Germline V gene data show CDR1 as KGHDR and CDR2 as SFDVKD. V lost 0 bases, J lost 4 bases, and 1 base stayed unmatched. The CDR3 nucleotides are TGTGCCACCAGTGATTTGGGGGGGGGCACCGGGGAGCTGTTTTTT. Translated: CATSDLGGGTGELFF.

The sample holds a few counts of this clone. The chain employs TRBV19 and TRBJ1-2, with TRBD1 matching 9 bases. The CDR3 has 17 amino acids. Germline CDR1 reads LNHDA; CDR2 reads SQIVND (reference sequence). V was pared by 4 bases and J by 5 bases, with 14 bases of the junction left unmatched. This CDR3 reads CASSTRDRVPLRYGYTF. DNA for the CDR3: TGTGCCAGTAGTACCAGGGACAGGGTCCCTTTACGGTATGGCTACACCTTC.

CDR3 loop: CASSMAPSTDTQYF. The CDR3 nucleotides read TGTGCCAGTAGTATGGCCCCCAGCACAGATACGCAGTATTTT. V and J are TRBV19 and TRBJ2-3, with D unresolved. Germline assignment: CDR1 LNHDA and CDR2 SQIVND (reference sequence). V dropped 3 bases and J dropped 0 bases, with 7 bases sitting between them. This CDR3 region has 14 residues.

The table lists this clone with a few counts. The chain couples TRBV29-1 to TRBJ2-5; D may be TRBD2 (5 bases). With 3 bases removed from V and 3 bases from J, the gap between germline ends came to 11 bases. The CDR3 has 13 amino acids. Germline V gene sequence: CDR1 SQVTM, CDR2 ANQGSEA. CDR3 bases: TGCAGCGTTGAGTCCGGGGTCGAAGAGACCCAGTACTTC. Protein sequence: CSVESGVEETQYF.

The V call is TRBV5-1, the J call TRBJ1-4; TRBD1 matches 7 bases. This CDR3 has 14 residues. The V and J ends lost 4 bases and 4 bases, in that order; junction bases with no gene match: 4. From germline, CDR1 is SGHRS and CDR2 YFSETQ. Here the CDR3 DNA reads TGCGCCAGCAGCGGGACAGTCGGTAATGAAAAACTGTTTTTT. Translating gives CASSGTVGNEKLFF.

V gene TRBV23-1 combines with J gene TRBJ2-5; 7 nucleotides agree with TRBD1. TRBV23-1 is an open reading frame, and its role is uncertain. V was clipped by 7 bases and J by 1 base; unmatched bases: 15. The CDR3 contains 17 residues. CDR3 nucleotide sequence: TGCGCCAGCACCCAGGCTGGGACAGAGAGGTCCCAAGAGACCCAGTACTTC. Residues: CASTQAGTERSQETQYF.

The chain joins TRBV11-3 to TRBJ2-1; D is uncertain. The CDR3 is 16 amino acids. From germline, CDR1 is SGHNT and CDR2 YENEEA. V was clipped by 0 bases and J by 8 bases, with 17 bases between them. The CDR3 is CASSLESWRPHHEQFF. CDR3 bases: TGTGCCAGCAGCTTAGAGTCTTGGCGGCCCCACCATGAGCAGTTCTTC.

The chain recombines TRBV7-2 with TRBJ2-5, with a possible D match to TRBD2 (7 bases). CDR3 length equals 15 residues. Germline V gene lookup returns CDR1 SGHTA and CDR2 FQGNSA. V was cut by 2 bases and J by 4 bases, with 14 bases left in between. The CDR3 here is CASSLRGASGETQYF. The CDR3 coding sequence is TGTGCCAGCAGCTTACGGGGGGCATCAGGAGAGACCCAGTACTTC.

V usage is TRBV7-9 and J usage is TRBJ2-1; 7 nucleotides agree with TRBD1. This CDR3 contains 14 residues. Looked up from germline, CDR1 is SEHNR and CDR2 is FQNEAQ (reference sequence). V trimming: 5 bases; J trimming: 10 bases; junction bases outside the gene matches: 11. CDR3 loop: CASSPQNRGWEQFF. CDR3 bases: TGTGCCAGCAGCCCCCAGAACAGGGGATGGGAGCAGTTCTTC.

The gene calls are TRBV19 and TRBJ2-3; TRBD2 matches 13 bases. This CDR3 is 17 amino acids long. J gave up 8 bases and V 4 bases, and 12 bases lay outside the gene matches. The germline V gene encodes CDR1 LNHDA and CDR2 SQIVND (reference sequence). The CDR3 is CASSTNGLAGVEGTQYF. The CDR3 DNA reads as TGTGCCAGTAGTACCAACGGACTAGCGGGAGTTGAGGGTACGCAGTATTTT.

The chain carries TRBV5-1 and TRBJ2-7, with D perhaps TRBD1 (6 bases). The germline V gene encodes CDR1 SGHRS and CDR2 YFSETQ. With 4 bases removed from V and 5 bases from J, the gap between germline ends came to 22 bases. The CDR3 contains 16 residues. The CDR3: CASSPRRDTIPHEQYF. The DNA of the CDR3 is TGCGCCAGCAGCCCCCGTCGGGACACCATCCCCCACGAGCAGTACTTC.

The rearrangement uses TRBV6-5 and TRBJ1-1, with 7 bases matching TRBD1. The J segment lost 10 bases and the V segment lost 4 bases, leaving 6 bases of the junction unmatched. Germline V gene sequence: CDR1 MNHEY, CDR2 SVGAGI. This CDR3 comprises 12 residues. The CDR3 DNA reads as TGTGCCAGCAGTTCTCAGGGGGGATCAGCTTTCTTT. This gives the protein CASSSQGGSAFF.

The rearrangement joins TRBV28 to TRBJ2-3; unclear D gene. Germline loops: CDR1 MDHEN, CDR2 SYDVKM. There are 8 residues in the CDR3. V lost 8 bases and J lost 9, with 3 bases in between. CDR3 DNA sequence: TGTGCCAGCCTCACGCAGTATTTT. It yields the protein CASLTQYF. The full variable domain, rest sourced from reference TRBV28 and TRBJ2-3, is DVKVTQSSRYLVKRTGEKVFLECVQDMDHENMFWYRQDPGLGLRLIYFSYDVKMKEKGDIPEGYSVSREKKERFSLILESASTNQTSMYLCASLTQYFGPGTRLTVL.

This chain connects TRBV14 to TRBJ1-2; 8 bases map to TRBD1. The V segment lost 0 bases and the J segment 4 bases; nucleotides outside the gene matches: 10. Germline CDR1 reads SGHDN; CDR2 reads FVKESK. This CDR3 comprises 17 residues. The CDR3 spells CASSQDFRTGTSYGYTF. The CDR3 DNA reads as TGTGCCAGCAGCCAAGATTTTCGGACAGGGACGTCCTATGGCTACACCTTC.

This rearrangement joins TRBV7-8 to TRBJ2-1, with 7 bases aligning to TRBD1. The junction had 9 bases not matched to a gene; V was cut back by 5 bases and J by 8 bases. CDR3 length equals 14 residues. Germline-derived CDR1 and CDR2 are SGHVS and FQNEAQ. In DNA form, the CDR3 reads TGTGCCAGCAGCCGGGGCAGGGGGTCCGATGAGCAGTTCTTC. Protein product: CASSRGRGSDEQFF.

J is TRBJ2-7 and V is TRBV7-8; 9 nucleotides agree with TRBD2. The V gene end was trimmed by 3 bases and the J gene end by 5 bases; junction bases not matched to a gene: 11. The CDR3 runs 16 residues. CDR1 is SGHVS, CDR2 FQNEAQ, per germline. The CDR3 sequence is CASSFPSGVGGDEQYF. CDR3 DNA: TGTGCCAGCAGCTTCCCTAGCGGGGTTGGGGGGGACGAGCAGTACTTC. The complete variable domain, with remaining parts taken from reference TRBV7-8 and TRBJ2-7, reads GAGVSQSPRYKVAKRGQDVALRCDPISGHVSLFWYQQALGQGPEFLTYFQNEAQLDKSGLPSDRFFAERPEGSVSTLKIQRTQQEDSAVYLCASSFPSGVGGDEQYFGPGTRLTVT.

The J gene is TRBJ1-5, the V gene TRBV19; 10 nucleotides align to TRBD1. The CDR3 has 17 residues. The J segment lost 2 bases and the V segment lost 3 bases, leaving 7 bases of the junction unmatched. CDR1 LNHDA and CDR2 SQIVND come from the germline V gene (reference sequence). CDR3 nucleotides: TGTGCCAGTAGTATGGGACAGGGGACCCAGCGCAATCAGCCCCAGCATTTT. Translating gives CASSMGQGTQRNQPQHF.

The chain employs TRBV30 and TRBJ1-2; a weak D match, TRBD1 (5 bases). Germline V gene lookup returns CDR1 GTSNPN and CDR2 SVGIG (reference sequence). The CDR3 covers 14 residues. Trimming took off 8 bases at V and 2 bases at J, with 18 bases between the two ends. Here the CDR3 DNA reads TGTGCCACAACGGGGGGACCCTTCAACTATGGCTACACCTTC. Translated, it gives CATTGGPFNYGYTF.

Regarding this clone: Other nucleotide sequences in the sample specify the same CDR3. The genes are TRBV7-9 and TRBJ2-1, with D possibly TRBD2 on 6 matching bases. The CDR3 runs 13 residues. Trimming removed 0 bases at V and 7 bases at J, with 7 bases between. The V gene's germline CDR1 is SEHNR and CDR2 FQNEAQ (reference sequence). CDR3 protein: CASSLAGGNEQFF. The CDR3 bases are TGTGCCAGCAGCTTAGCTGGAGGGAATGAGCAGTTCTTC.

This chain links TRBV7-2 with TRBJ2-5, with D tentatively TRBD1 (9 bases). The CDR3 has 15 residues. The germline V gene has CDR1 SGHTA and CDR2 FQGNSA. V lost 5 bases, J lost 5 bases, and 18 bases lay in between. The CDR3 loop reads CASSPDRGGGETQYF. The CDR3 coding sequence is TGTGCCAGCAGCCCGGACAGGGGCGGGGGGGAGACCCAGTACTTC.

This chain uses TRBV3-1 (or the pseudogene TRBV3-2) with TRBJ1-3; TRBD1 matches at 8 bases. The trim removed 4 bases at V and 0 bases at J, leaving 8 bases unmatched. This CDR3 is built from 17 residues. Germline V CDR1 and CDR2: LGHDT, YNNKEL (reference sequence). The CDR3 sequence: CASSPGTGPSSGNTIYF. CDR3 nucleotide sequence: TGTGCCAGCAGCCCGGGGACAGGACCCTCCTCTGGAAACACCATATATTTT.

This clone turned up a few times. The chain is built from TRBV29-1 and TRBJ2-1; D may be TRBD1 (5 bases). Germline CDR1 reads SQVTM; CDR2 reads ANQGSEA. This CDR3 has 14 amino acids. The V and J ends lost 4 bases and 1 base respectively, with 11 bases between them. CDR3: CSVVRPGSYNEQFF. The CDR3 DNA is TGCAGCGTTGTAAGGCCAGGGTCCTACAATGAGCAGTTCTTC.

The gene calls are TRBV2 and TRBJ2-1; D remains unclear. V lost 6 bases and J lost 12, with 12 bases in between. This CDR3 is 11 amino acids long. Germline lookup yields CDR1 SNHLY and CDR2 FYNNEI. CDR3 protein: CASRPGGGQFF. The DNA of the CDR3 is TGTGCCAGCAGGCCCGGTGGTGGGCAGTTCTTC.

V is TRBV5-4 and J is TRBJ2-3; the match to TRBD2 covers 8 bases. Per the germline V gene, CDR1 is SGHNT and CDR2 is YYREEE (reference sequence). The J segment lost 6 bases and the V segment lost 4 bases, leaving 10 bases of the junction unmatched. CDR3 length: 15 residues. CDR3 sequence: CASSRRTSLSDTQYF. In nucleotides, the CDR3 is TGTGCCAGCAGCCGAAGGACTAGCCTTTCGGATACGCAGTATTTT. Full variable domain (rest looked up from reference TRBV5-4 and TRBJ2-3): ETGVTQSPTHLIKTRGQQVTLRCSSQSGHNTVSWYQQALGQGPQFIFQYYREEENGRGNFPPRFSGLQFPNYSSELNVNALELDDSALYLCASSRRTSLSDTQYFGPGTRLTVL.

The J gene is TRBJ2-7, the V gene TRBV5-1, with D uncertain. Germline V lookup: CDR1 SGHRS, CDR2 YFSETQ. With 0 bases removed from V and 0 bases from J, the gap between germline ends came to 10 bases. The CDR3 runs 15 residues. This CDR3 reads CASSLAGAASYEQYF. CDR3 coding DNA: TGCGCCAGCAGCTTGGCCGGTGCGGCCTCCTACGAGCAGTACTTC.

This clone was seen a handful of times. This rearrangement joins TRBV7-2 to TRBJ1-5; D unclear. This CDR3 has 13 amino acids. V was trimmed by 5 bases and J by 5 bases, leaving 10 bases between them. Germline assignment: CDR1 SGHTA and CDR2 FQGNSA. The CDR3 protein is CASSPLFDQPQHF. DNA for the CDR3: TGTGCCAGCAGCCCCCTTTTCGATCAGCCCCAGCATTTT.